This is a list of T cell receptor beta chains from one sample in a study of OX40 agonist ivuxolimab in advanced cancers. Repertoires were generated with immunoSEQ multiplex PCR, while TCRdb's copy carries only in-frame clones and drops some. This repertoire shows around 66,000 clones, roughly 85% found once; its top ten account for roughly 1.2%. The sequencing here drew on CD4+ or CD8+ T cells sorted from blood, taken in a trial of the OX40 agonist ivuxolimab. The receptors here all came from an adult with an advanced solid tumor such as melanoma, head and neck, liver or kidney cancer. Both conserved end residues are part of each CDR3. The D gene is left open where the match is weak. Where a row states a size, it is once, few, many or the class of an expanded clone; other rows omit it.

TRBD2,TRBV11-3,once,TRBJ2-5,CASSLGGLVETQYF,TGTGCCAGCAGCTTAGGGGGACTAGTGGAGACCCAGTACTTC
TRBD1,TRBV28,NA,TRBJ1-4,CASSLFRQGVNEKLFF,TGTGCCAGCAGTTTATTCAGACAGGGGGTTAATGAAAAACTGTTTTTT
NA,TRBV5-5,NA,TRBJ2-7,CASTFGWSSYEQYF,TGTGCCAGCACCTTCGGGTGGAGCTCCTACGAGCAGTACTTC
NA,TRBV30,NA,TRBJ2-5,CAWKGVEETQYF,TGTGCCTGGAAAGGGGTAGAAGAGACCCAGTACTTC
NA,TRBV6-1,NA,TRBJ1-1,CASSPWGRTEAFF,TGTGCCAGCAGTCCCTGGGGGAGAACTGAAGCTTTCTTT
NA,TRBV28,NA,TRBJ2-7,CASSSDRLIRLSYEQYF,TGTGCCAGCAGTTCGGACAGATTGATCCGCCTATCCTACGAGCAGTACTTC
NA,TRBV30,NA,TRBJ1-3,CAWSRNYGNTIYF,TGTGCCTGGAGCCGGAATTATGGAAACACCATATATTTT
TRBD2,TRBV5-1,NA,TRBJ2-2,CASSSSGTNTGELFF,TGCGCCAGCAGCTCAAGCGGGACGAACACCGGGGAGCTGTTTTTT
TRBD1,TRBV5-6,few,TRBJ1-4,CASSLGTGIEKLFF,TGTGCCAGCAGCTTAGGGACAGGGATTGAAAAACTGTTTTTT
TRBD1,TRBV19,few,TRBJ1-1,CASSPGQGLTEAFF,TGTGCCAGTAGTCCAGGACAGGGTTTAACTGAAGCTTTCTTT
NA,TRBV19,NA,TRBJ1-3,CASSRAGSSGNTIYF,TGTGCCAGTAGCCGAGCTGGGAGCTCTGGAAACACCATATATTTT
TRBD1,TRBV28,NA,TRBJ2-3,CASTGQGSTDTQYF,TGTGCCAGCACTGGACAGGGGAGCACAGATACGCAGTATTTT
NA,TRBV14,NA,TRBJ1-2,CASSQDLGNYGYTF,TGTGCCAGCAGCCAAGACTTGGGAAACTATGGCTACACCTTC
NA,TRBV5-1,once,TRBJ2-3,CASSEGASGSTDTQYF,TGCGCCAGCAGCGAGGGGGCTAGCGGGAGCACAGATACGCAGTATTTT
NA,TRBV27,NA,TRBJ2-3,CASSVSRDTQYF,TGTGCCAGCAGTGTATCGAGGGATACGCAGTATTTT
NA,TRBV30,NA,TRBJ1-2,CACPRGGNYGYTF,TGTGCCTGCCCCAGAGGGGGAAACTATGGCTACACCTTC
TRBD2,TRBV19,NA,TRBJ2-3,CASRHLAGWDGDTQYF,TGTGCCAGTAGACACCTAGCGGGATGGGATGGGGATACGCAGTATTTT
NA,TRBV5-1,NA,TRBJ2-3,CASSSRYSTDTQYF,TGCGCCAGCAGCTCGCGATACAGCACAGATACGCAGTATTTT
TRBD2,TRBV18,NA,TRBJ2-5,CASSPTSYGTNQETQYF,TGTGCCAGCTCACCAACATCATACGGGACTAACCAAGAGACCCAGTACTTC
NA,TRBV6-1,NA,TRBJ2-5,CASKEGHTGETQYF,TGTGCCAGCAAAGAAGGGCATACGGGGGAGACCCAGTACTTC
NA,TRBV6-5,NA,TRBJ1-1,CASSTHGRANTEAFF,TGTGCCAGCAGTACCCACGGTAGGGCGAACACTGAAGCTTTCTTT
TRBD2,TRBV5-1,once,TRBJ2-3,CASSLEREWKDTQYF,TGCGCCAGCAGCTTGGAGCGGGAGTGGAAAGATACGCAGTATTTT
TRBD2,TRBV2,NA,TRBJ2-1,CASRVLAGTQFF,TGTGCCAGCAGGGTACTAGCGGGTACTCAGTTCTTC
TRBD2,TRBV5-1,NA,TRBJ2-1,CASSLGLANYNEQFF,TGCGCCAGCAGCTTGGGACTAGCCAACTACAATGAGCAGTTCTTC
TRBD1,TRBV15,NA,TRBJ2-3,CATSRSTGGRTDTQYF,TGTGCCACCAGCAGGTCGACAGGGGGCCGTACAGATACGCAGTATTTT
TRBD2,TRBV5-1,NA,TRBJ2-3,CASSLFGGRAGDTQYF,TGCGCCAGCAGCTTGTTCGGCGGGAGGGCGGGAGATACGCAGTATTTT
NA,TRBV2,NA,TRBJ2-2,CASSLSGPTGELFF,TGTGCCAGCAGTCTCTCGGGCCCAACCGGGGAGCTGTTTTTT
NA,TRBV15,NA,TRBJ2-2,CATSRAGLNTGELFF,TGTGCCACCAGCAGAGCCGGGCTGAACACCGGGGAGCTGTTTTTT
TRBD1,TRBV7-9,NA,TRBJ1-6,CASSLGSGGNSPLHF,TGTGCCAGCAGCTTAGGGTCAGGGGGTAATTCACCCCTCCACTTT
NA,TRBV4-2,NA,TRBJ1-2,CASSQAGTILSGYTF,TGTGCCAGCAGCCAGGCAGGGACTATATTAAGTGGCTACACCTTC
TRBD1,TRBV6-1,NA,TRBJ2-7,CASSRDRDGEQYF,TGTGCCAGCAGCAGGGACAGGGATGGCGAGCAGTACTTC